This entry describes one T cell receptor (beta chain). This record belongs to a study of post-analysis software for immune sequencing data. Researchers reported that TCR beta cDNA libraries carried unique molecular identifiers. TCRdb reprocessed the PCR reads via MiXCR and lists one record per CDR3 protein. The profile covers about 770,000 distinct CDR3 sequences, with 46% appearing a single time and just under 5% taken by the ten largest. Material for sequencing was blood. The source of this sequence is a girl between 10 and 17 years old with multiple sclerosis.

The DNA for the CDR3 is TGTGCCAGCAGTACCCCGGGGGGGGGCGCGACAGATACGCAGTATTTT. Its protein product is CASSTPGGGATDTQYF. The chain is built from TRBV28 and TRBJ2-3, with 8 bases identical to TRBD2. Germline V gene lookup returns CDR1 MDHEN and CDR2 SYDVKM. V shed 5 bases, J shed 3 bases, and the junction held 10 bases outside the gene matches. There are 16 residues in the CDR3. The whole variable domain, filled in from reference TRBV28 and TRBJ2-3, reads DVKVTQSSRYLVKRTGEKVFLECVQDMDHENMFWYRQDPGLGLRLIYFSYDVKMKEKGDIPEGYSVSREKKERFSLILESASTNQTSMYLCASSTPGGGATDTQYFGPGTRLTVL.